Each of the 20 T cell receptor beta chains below was sequenced from the same sample in a study of T cells after yellow fever vaccination (dated by TCRdb to the late 2010s). The treatment or condition label of this sample denotes: live attenuated yellow fever vaccine strain. Library creation used 5' RACE. These reads were obtained on an Illumina HiSeq 2500. TCRdb handled the public reads itself, with Q25 trimming in fastp and clone calling in MiXCR, and kept productive beta chains. Every CDR3 protein is listed once, alongside the most common genes and DNA of its rows. The sample table contains 320,000 or so distinct CDR3 sequences; only one count was recorded for 7% to 9% of them. The ten largest clones take up approximately 18% of the sample. This specimen was PBMCs, taken about 49 days after the first yellow fever vaccination. The receptors shown here come from a man between 18 and 29 years old who received the YFV17D yellow fever vaccine.

This clonotype showed up many times. The chain employs TRBV15 and TRBJ2-3; D is unresolved. V lost 1 base, J lost 1 base, and 9 bases lay in between. Germline V CDR1 and CDR2: LNHNV, YYDKDF (reference sequence). There are 15 residues in the CDR3. CDR3: CATSRVTSRTDTQYF. The CDR3 DNA reads TGTGCCACCAGCAGAGTGACTTCCCGCACAGATACGCAGTATTTT.

This clonotype was counted only a few times. This chain connects TRBV20-1 to TRBJ1-3; 8 bases align to TRBD1. V lost 2 bases, J lost 0 bases, and 6 bases stayed unmatched. The germline V gene has CDR1 DFQATT and CDR2 SNEGSKA (reference sequence). The CDR3 spans 16 residues. CDR3 in amino acids: CSARSMDRASGNTIYF. CDR3 in DNA: TGCAGTGCTAGAAGTATGGACAGGGCCTCTGGAAACACCATATATTTT.

The rearrangement joins TRBV29-1 to TRBJ2-1; unclear D gene. Germline V CDR1 and CDR2: SQVTM, ANQGSEA. This CDR3 comprises 12 residues. V was clipped by 4 bases and J by 3 bases, with 7 bases between them. CDR3 nucleotide sequence: TGCAGCGTTGGGGGTAGCTACAATGAGCAGTTCTTC. Amino acids: CSVGGSYNEQFF.

This clonotype has a handful of counts. The chain recombines TRBV19 with TRBJ1-5; no firm D call. Trimming shortened V by 7 bases and J by 5 bases, and 12 bases separated the two germline ends. Germline V lookup: CDR1 LNHDA, CDR2 SQIVND (reference sequence). The CDR3 is 13 residues long. In nucleotides, the CDR3 is TGTGCCAGTACGACTTGGCAAGATCAGCCCCAGCATTTT. This translates into CASTTWQDQPQHF.

This clonotype was seen at least ten times. The chain joins TRBV29-1 to TRBJ1-4, with D hard to call. The germline gives CDR1 SQVTM, CDR2 ANQGSEA. The CDR3 sequence is 15 residues long. The ends were cut back, 0 bases at V and 5 bases at J, with 13 bases in the middle. The CDR3 bases are TGCAGCGTTGAAGATGTAGGACGTTCGAATGAAAAACTGTTTTTT. Encoded protein: CSVEDVGRSNEKLFF.

V usage is TRBV7-2 and J usage is TRBJ2-1; a weak D match, TRBD2 (6 bases). The V gene's germline CDR1 is SGHTA and CDR2 FQGNSA. The CDR3 loop spans 15 amino acids. Trimming took off 4 bases at V and 6 bases at J, with 16 bases between the two ends. CDR3 region: CASSSTRDLGNEQFF. CDR3 in DNA: TGTGCCAGCAGCTCCACGCGGGACCTCGGCAATGAGCAGTTCTTC.

The J gene is TRBJ1-5, the V gene TRBV12-3 or TRBV12-4; no definite D call. The ends were cut back, 3 bases at V and 4 bases at J, with 10 bases in the middle. This CDR3 region has 14 residues. CDR3 sequence (DNA): TGTGCCAGCAGTTTTCAGGAGGATAATCAGCCCCAGCATTTT. As protein: CASSFQEDNQPQHF.

There are many counts of this clonotype. V and J are TRBV5-1 and TRBJ2-1, with 8 positions matching TRBD1. J gave up 5 bases and V 4 bases, and 5 bases lay outside the gene matches. The CDR3 has 14 amino acids. The germline CDR1 and CDR2 sequences are SGHRS and YFSETQ. The CDR3 coding sequence is TGCGCCAGCAGCCCAGGGGGCGCTAACAATGAGCAGTTCTTC. Its translation: CASSPGGANNEQFF.

The rearrangement links TRBV5-1 to TRBJ1-4, with a weak D call TRBD1 (5 bases). Trimming removed 6 bases at V and 5 bases at J, with 17 bases between. The CDR3 is 15 residues long. From germline, CDR1 is SGHRS and CDR2 YFSETQ. The CDR3 nucleotides read TGCGCCAGCACCCACGGCGGGGGGTCAAATGAAAAACTGTTTTTT. It encodes CASTHGGGSNEKLFF.

This clonotype was observed many times. The chain recombines TRBV23-1 with TRBJ2-7, with D possibly being TRBD2 (6 bases). TRBV23-1 is sorted into the ORF group, with uncertain function. The CDR3 loop spans 17 amino acids. V was trimmed by 7 bases and J by 3 bases, leaving 25 bases between them. CDR3 bases: TGCGCCAGCACCCCAATCCCCCCCGTAGTGGGGGGCTACGAGCAGTACTTC. Amino acid sequence: CASTPIPPVVGGYEQYF.

The table lists this clonotype with many counts. V and J are TRBV7-2 and TRBJ2-2, with a possible D match to TRBD1 (5 bases). CDR3 size: 15 residues. The V gene lost 4 bases and the J gene lost 3 bases, with 12 bases spanning the gap. In germline, CDR1 is SGHTA, CDR2 FQGNSA. This CDR3 is CASSWAGPDTGELFF. DNA for the CDR3: TGTGCCAGCAGCTGGGCAGGGCCCGACACCGGGGAGCTGTTTTTT.

This clonotype came up a few times. The CDR3 region is CASAYRVGLGDIQYF. The CDR3 region has the DNA TGTGCCAGCGCTTACAGGGTAGGGCTGGGAGACATTCAGTACTTC. The chain has TRBV27 and TRBJ2-4; a weak D match, TRBD1 (6 bases). CDR3 size: 15 residues. The germline V and J ends were trimmed by 8 bases and 8 bases, with 22 bases remaining between them. Germline V CDR1 and CDR2: MNHEY, SMNVEV (reference sequence).

The J gene is TRBJ2-7, the V gene TRBV6-2 or TRBV6-3; 9 bases are shared with TRBD1. From germline, CDR1 is MNHEY and CDR2 SVGEGT. CDR3 size: 14 residues. V dropped 6 bases and J dropped 6; count of bases not matched to a gene: 9. The CDR3 here is CASSSGTGSGEQYV. In DNA form, the CDR3 reads TGTGCCAGCAGCTCCGGGACAGGGTCGGGCGAGCAGTACGTC.

This clonotype was observed many times. The chain is built from TRBV7-9 and TRBJ2-3; the match to TRBD2 covers 7 bases. V lost 2 bases, J lost 5 bases, and 4 bases stayed unmatched. The CDR3 contains 14 residues. The germline gives CDR1 SEHNR, CDR2 FQNEAQ (reference sequence). Here the CDR3 reads CASSLTGGLDTQYF. CDR3 DNA: TGTGCCAGCAGCTTAACGGGGGGTCTAGATACGCAGTATTTT. The entire variable domain, with the rest obtained from reference TRBV7-9 and TRBJ2-3, is as follows: DTGVSQNPRHKITKRGQNVTFRCDPISEHNRLYWYRQTLGQGPEFLTYFQNEAQLEKSRLLSDRFSAERPKGSFSTLEIQRTEQGDSAMYLCASSLTGGLDTQYFGPGTRLTVL.

The chain employs TRBV6-2 or TRBV6-3 and TRBJ2-3, with 9 bases that match TRBD1. The CDR3 loop spans 14 amino acids. Germline V gene data show CDR1 as MNHEY and CDR2 as SVGEGT. Unmatched junction bases numbered 4, after V lost 2 bases and J lost 7 bases. The CDR3 reads CASSYGTGINTQYF. The CDR3 nucleotides read TGTGCCAGCAGTTACGGGACAGGGATAAATACGCAGTATTTT.

The sample holds many counts of this clonotype. The chain joins TRBV20-1 to TRBJ1-6, with D hard to call. Germline CDR1 DFQATT, CDR2 SNEGSKA (reference sequence). V was trimmed by 3 bases and J by 15 bases, leaving 15 bases between them. The CDR3 consists of 12 residues. This chain's CDR3 is CSASRLSKLLHF. In DNA, the CDR3 is TGCAGTGCTAGCAGGTTGAGCAAACTCCTCCACTTT.

This clonotype has at least ten counts. The chain employs TRBV20-1 and TRBJ1-5; D is possibly TRBD1 (6 bases). There are 15 residues in the CDR3. The ends were cut back, 0 bases at V and 2 bases at J, with 11 bases in the middle. Germline V gives CDR1 DFQATT, CDR2 SNEGSKA (reference sequence). CDR3 in amino acids: CSARDQGWGNQPQHF. The CDR3 DNA reads TGCAGTGCTAGAGATCAGGGGTGGGGCAATCAGCCCCAGCATTTT.

This clonotype was seen more than once but under ten times. The J gene is TRBJ1-1, the V gene TRBV20-1; no clear D gene. V dropped 1 base and J dropped 5 bases, with 8 bases sitting between them. CDR1 and CDR2 from the germline V gene are DFQATT and SNEGSKA (reference sequence). The CDR3 length is 12 residues. The CDR3 coding sequence is TGCAGTGCTAGAGTACGAGGAACTGAAGCTTTCTTT. This sequence encodes CSARVRGTEAFF.

V and J are TRBV7-9 and TRBJ1-1, with 7 bases aligning to TRBD1. The CDR3 contains 15 residues. The germline CDR1 and CDR2 sequences are SEHNR and FQNEAQ (reference sequence). The V gene end was trimmed by 6 bases and the J gene end by 0 bases; junction bases not matched to a gene: 7. CDR3 residues: CASRPKGQLNTEAFF. CDR3 sequence (DNA): TGTGCCAGCAGACCTAAGGGACAGCTGAACACTGAAGCTTTCTTT.

This clonotype came up many times. The V gene is TRBV3-1, the J gene TRBJ1-1; no definite D call. The germline gives CDR1 LGHDT, CDR2 YNNKEL (reference sequence). Deletions cut 1 base from V and 9 bases from J, with 9 bases between. This CDR3 has 12 amino acids. CDR3 nucleotides: TGTGCCAGCAGCCAAGGGGTCAGAAAAGCTTTCTTT. This encodes CASSQGVRKAFF.